The text below deals with one T cell receptor beta chain. It has no known antigen specificity. Qualities for individual bases were not recorded, and no much larger clone is one base off. The sample belongs to a study of blood T cell repertoires in COVID-19 (dated by TCRdb to 2018 to 2021). Regarding the study in general: Collaborator samples came from the United States, Italy and Spain and covered acute and convalescent phases of COVID-19. Sample metadata almost always included a de-identified subject ID, COVID-19 status, age in years and sex. The dataset comprised deeply sampled blood TCRbeta repertoires from subjects exposed to, actively infected with, or recovered from COVID-19. Where available, HLA class I and class II types were taken from metadata supplied by the sample provider and were not determined by assay-based typing. The samples were drawn from the first 160 participants of the ongoing ImmuneRACE study and from 950 to 1,500 subjects provided by 6 global collaborators. The prospective study material was composed of cDNA or gDNA derived from T cells, B-cell-depleted T cells, or PBMCs. The repertoires were made available in a free public database intended to serve as a resource for research on the immune response to SARS-CoV-2. Overall study outcomes, separate from this receptor: Clinical and demographic metadata were provided uncurated, with the amount varying by source and participant.

Whole blood was collected in K2EDTA tubes by collaborating institutions according to the institutions' own protocols. For TCRbeta analysis, collaborators shipped samples in one of three forms: frozen whole blood, isolated PBMCs, or DNA extracted from either of those sample types. From the cysteine up to the phenylalanine, the CDR3 has a length of 15 residues. The kept DNA is CDR3 alone, 45 bases in frame from the first base. CDR1 and CDR2 are drawn from the germline V gene: SGHTA, FQGNSA. V is shortened by 5 bases, J by 2 bases, and the region joining them spans 16 bases. The immunoSEQ Assay, a bias-controlled multiplex PCR, was used to amplify TCRbeta CDR3 regions from genomic DNA. Processing in the source paper ran as follows. Nucleated cell counts per sample were estimated from amplification of reference gene primers within the assay. To quantify the absolute abundance of each unique TCRbeta CDR3 rearrangement, sequence reads were collapsed and filtered. For each sample, productive Simpson clonality was calculated by taking the square root of Simpson's diversity index across productive rearrangements. TCRdb stores this immuneACCESS table with in-frame sequences only. Part of the clones is absent; in the studies checked, under half of the shortfall reflects unresolved V genes, and no reason is known for the rest. For V, J and clone size, that table is used; D and trimming come from the DNA. Within this sample are some 160,000 clones, with about 86% of them counted one time only. The leading ten clones occupy under 13% of the sample.

The V and J genes are TRBV7-2 and TRBJ2-7; TRBD1 could be the D gene, as 5 bases match. The receptor was derived from a man aged 70 or older with active or convalescent COVID-19. The material sequenced was peripheral blood. For the CDR3, the sequence is CASSLRTNKAYEQYF. The DNA sequence is as follows: TGTGCCAGCAGCCTCCGGACAAATAAGGCCTACGAGCAGTACTTC. With all but the CDR3 taken from the reference TRBV7-2 and TRBJ2-7 genes, the full variable domain is: GAGVSQSPSNKVTEKGKDVELRCDPISGHTALYWYRQSLGQGLEFLIYFQGNSAPDKSGLPSDRFSAERTGGSVSTLTIQRTQQEDSAVYLCASSLRTNKAYEQYFGPGTRLTVT.